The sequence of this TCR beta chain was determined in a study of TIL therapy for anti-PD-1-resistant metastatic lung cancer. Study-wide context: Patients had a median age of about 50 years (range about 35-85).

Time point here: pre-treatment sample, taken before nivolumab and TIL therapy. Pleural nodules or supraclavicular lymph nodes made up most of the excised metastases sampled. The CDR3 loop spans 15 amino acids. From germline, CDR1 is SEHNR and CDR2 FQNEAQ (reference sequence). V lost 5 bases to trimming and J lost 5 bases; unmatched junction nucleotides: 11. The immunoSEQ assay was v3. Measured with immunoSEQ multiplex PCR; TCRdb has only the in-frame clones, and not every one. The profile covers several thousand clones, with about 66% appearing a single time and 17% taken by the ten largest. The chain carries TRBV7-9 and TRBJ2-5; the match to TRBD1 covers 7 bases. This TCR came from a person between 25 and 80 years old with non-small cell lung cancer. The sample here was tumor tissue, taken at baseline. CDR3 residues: CASSRRQGLSETQYF. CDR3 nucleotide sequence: TGTGCCAGCAGCCGCAGACAGGGATTGTCCGAGACCCAGTACTTC.